This T cell receptor beta chain appears in the sequencing data of a study of T cell responses to AZD1222 COVID-19 vaccine. With V trimmed by 7 bases and J by 4 bases, 5 bases remained unmatched. The CDR3 is made up of 15 amino acids. Germline V lookup: CDR1 MNHEY, CDR2 SVGAGI. Method: immunoSEQ multiplex PCR; TCRdb's copy keeps in-frame clones and lacks some. The profile shows roughly 120,000 clones, about 82% of them singletons. Study observations and caveats: AZD1222 recipients seropositive at baseline numbered only six or seven.

In regard to this clone: Its target is unknown.

The sequence derives from an adult who received the AZD1222 COVID-19 vaccine. V and J are TRBV6-5 and TRBJ1-6, with 9 bases identical to TRBD1. This material consisted of peripheral blood, taken 28 days after the second AZD1222 dose. CDR3 coding DNA: TGTGCCAGCACTCGGACAGGGGATTATAATTCACCCCTCCACTTT. Translation gives CASTRTGDYNSPLHF.